The text below deals with one TCR beta chain. The antigen is undetermined. The sample comes from a study of cytomegalovirus exposure and HLA in healthy donors. 60 Vbeta and 13 Jbeta primers were used in PCR. Libraries were prepared by immunoSEQ multiplex PCR; TCRdb keeps only in-frame clonotypes and omits some of them. The sample shows 75,000 to 100,000 clones, roughly 76% of them seen only once. Broader study findings: Immune exposure information available was restricted to CMV serostatus. In an earlier analysis, in some 540 donors, most V segments appeared productive either ~87% or ~30% of the time. Association of a missense DCLRE1C variant with TCR beta V- and J-gene trimming was reported in a later analysis.

The CDR3 runs to 15 residues. Germline V gene sequence: CDR1 SGHNT, CDR2 YENEEA. V shed 5 bases and J 8 bases; nucleotides not matched to a gene: 4. Sequenced sample: PBMCs. The chain combines TRBV11-3 with TRBJ2-1, with 15 bases identical to TRBD2. The origin of this receptor is a female donor in good health and CMV-seronegative. The CDR3 DNA sequence: TGTGCCAGCAGCCTTGGACTAGCGGGAGGGGATGAGCAGTTCTTC. Encoded protein: CASSLGLAGGDEQFF.